This T cell receptor (beta chain) derives from a study of blood T cell repertoires in COVID-19. Study background: COVID-19 samples collected from the United States, Italy and Spain covered acute and convalescent phases. The cDNA or gDNA used as material had been derived from T cells, B-cell-depleted T cells, or PBMCs.

Original methodology: Amplification of reference gene primers provided the estimated nucleated cell counts. Produced via immunoSEQ multiplex PCR; TCRdb's table is partial and in-frame only. V, J and clone size derive from that table, while D and trimming were established from the DNA sequence. The table shows about 68,000 clones, with more than 80% occurring only once. The CDR3 length is 11 residues. Deletions cut 8 bases from V and 9 bases from J, with 11 bases between. Germline V gene sequence: CDR1 MNHEY, CDR2 SVGAGI. The rearrangement links TRBV6-5 to TRBJ2-1; D is possibly TRBD2 (5 bases). This TCR was sampled from a man younger than 45 with acute or convalescent COVID-19. Sequencing was done on a sample of peripheral blood. DNA for the CDR3: TGTGCCAGCTGGGCGGGTGGTGAGCAGTTCTTC. Translating gives CASWAGGEQFF.